These 19 T cell receptor beta chains originate from one sample sequenced in a study of CD8 T cells in Susac syndrome. Reverse transcription of roughly 0.45 to 1 ug RNA used random hexamers. A single record per CDR3 protein comes from TCRdb applying MiXCR to the immunoSEQ multiplex PCR reads. The sample records 150,000 to 200,000 distinct CDR3 sequences, approximately 93% being singletons. Sequences were obtained from CD4+ T cells from PBMCs. Receptors originate from a human donor with multiple sclerosis.

The genes are TRBV15 and TRBJ1-2; D is ambiguous. Germline values: CDR1 LNHNV, CDR2 YYDKDF (reference sequence). The CDR3 length is 15 residues. Trimming took 0 bases from V and 0 from J, leaving 8 bases between them. The CDR3 is CATSRDGTANYGYTF. The CDR3 DNA reads as TGTGCCACCAGCAGAGATGGCACTGCTAACTATGGCTACACCTTC.

The chain is built from TRBV6-2 or TRBV6-3 and TRBJ1-1; D is uncertain. Trimming shortened V by 6 bases and J by 5 bases, and 19 bases separated the two germline ends. The CDR3 consists of 15 residues. Germline V gene data show CDR1 as MNHEY and CDR2 as SVGEGT. The chain's CDR3 is CASSSRAWVRTEAFF. The CDR3 DNA sequence: TGTGCCAGCAGCTCTAGGGCGTGGGTCCGAACTGAAGCTTTCTTT.

The rearrangement joins TRBV7-9 to TRBJ2-5; D perhaps matches TRBD1 (6 bases). Germline-derived CDR1 and CDR2 are SEHNR and FQNEAQ (reference sequence). The V gene lost 1 base and the J gene lost 5 bases, with 14 bases spanning the gap. This CDR3 has 15 amino acids. CDR3 loop: CASSLDQGIVETQYF. CDR3 DNA: TGTGCCAGCAGCTTAGATCAGGGGATTGTCGAGACCCAGTACTTC.

The rearrangement links TRBV29-1 to TRBJ2-7, with a tentative D call TRBD1 (5 bases). Trimming shortened V by 7 bases and J by 0 bases, and 25 bases separated the two germline ends. From germline, CDR1 is SQVTM and CDR2 ANQGSEA. The CDR3 covers 17 residues. CDR3 nucleotides: TGCAGCGCCGGCAGGGAAGGCGAAGGCGGTGGCTCCTACGAGCAGTACTTC. It specifies CSAGREGEGGGSYEQYF.

The sample holds a few counts of this clonotype. The chain is built from TRBV12-3 or TRBV12-4 and TRBJ2-2; D possibly corresponds to TRBD1 (5 bases). V was trimmed by 3 bases and J by 6 bases, leaving 8 bases between them. This CDR3 is 13 amino acids long. The CDR3 reads CASSLLGPGELFF. The CDR3 nucleotides read TGTGCCAGCAGTTTGTTGGGGCCCGGGGAGCTGTTTTTT.

This clonotype was counted once. J is TRBJ2-2 and V is TRBV6-5; maybe TRBD2 (5 bases). Between the trimmed V and J ends, which lost 2 bases and 5 bases, there was a span of 12 bases. Germline V gene sequence: CDR1 MNHEY, CDR2 SVGAGI. The CDR3 runs 15 residues. The DNA of the CDR3 is TGTGCCAGCAGTTACGGGCGGGCACCTACCGGGGAGCTGTTTTTT. It specifies CASSYGRAPTGELFF.

This clonotype was seen only once. CDR3 nucleotides: TGTGCCAGCAGCTTACGGGCAGGCAATCAGCCCCAGCATTTT. Protein: CASSLRAGNQPQHF. The chain employs TRBV7-2 and TRBJ1-5, with D unresolved. CDR3 length: 14 amino acids. Germline V gene data show CDR1 as SGHTA and CDR2 as FQGNSA. Trimming took 2 bases from V and 2 from J, leaving 7 bases between them.

The V and J genes are TRBV5-1 and TRBJ2-3; 9 bases fit TRBD1. V shed 5 bases and J 2 bases; nucleotides not matched to a gene: 3. This CDR3 has 14 residues. CDR1 is SGHRS and CDR2 is YFSETQ in the germline V gene. CDR3 in DNA: TGCGCCAGCAGGGAACAGGGGGCCACAGATACGCAGTATTTT. It yields the protein CASREQGATDTQYF. The full variable domain, completed using reference TRBV5-1 and TRBJ2-3, is KAGVTQTPRYLIKTRGQQVTLSCSPISGHRSVSWYQQTPGQGLQFLFEYFSETQRNKGNFPGRFSGRQFSNSRSEMNVSTLELGDSALYLCASREQGATDTQYFGPGTRLTVL.

The chain is built from TRBV6-5 and TRBJ2-7, with 7 bases fitting TRBD2. This CDR3 is 15 amino acids long. CDR1 is MNHEY, CDR2 SVGAGI, per germline. The trim removed 5 bases at V and 3 bases at J, leaving 10 bases unmatched. The CDR3 coding sequence is TGTGCCAGCAGTGGGCCAGCGGGAATACTCTACGAGCAGTACTTC. It translates to CASSGPAGILYEQYF.

The rearrangement joins TRBV12-3 or TRBV12-4 to TRBJ1-1; the match to TRBD1 covers 8 bases. This CDR3 contains 16 residues. The V and J ends lost 5 bases and 0 bases, in that order; junction bases with no gene match: 8. This chain's CDR3 is CASSIPQGQVNTEAFF. The CDR3 region has the DNA TGTGCCAGCAGTATACCCCAGGGACAGGTGAACACTGAAGCTTTCTTT.

In its sample, this clonotype was seen a few times. This chain joins TRBV27 and TRBJ2-3, with TRBD1 as a possible D gene (5 bases). V lost 2 bases and J lost 0, with 6 bases in between. In germline, CDR1 is MNHEY, CDR2 SMNVEV (reference sequence). The CDR3 is 14 residues long. Written as DNA, the CDR3 is TGTGCCAGCAGTTTAGGGGCTAGCACAGATACGCAGTATTTT. Its protein product is CASSLGASTDTQYF.

The chain recombines TRBV20-1 with TRBJ2-7; D is possibly TRBD1 or TRBD2 (6 bases each). The CDR3 runs to 16 residues. V was clipped by 1 base and J by 0 bases, with 16 bases between them. CDR1 and CDR2 from the germline V gene are DFQATT and SNEGSKA (reference sequence). The CDR3: CSARGGAGGSSYEQYF. In DNA form, the CDR3 reads TGCAGTGCTAGAGGGGGGGCCGGGGGAAGCTCCTACGAGCAGTACTTC.

This clonotype was detected only once. The chain has TRBV20-1 and TRBJ2-7; unclear D gene. Deletions cut 0 bases from V and 4 bases from J, with 13 bases between. The CDR3 consists of 14 residues. Germline CDR1 reads DFQATT; CDR2 reads SNEGSKA (reference sequence). The CDR3: CSARDGDGRYEQYF. CDR3 coding DNA: TGCAGTGCTAGAGATGGTGACGGCCGATACGAGCAGTACTTC.

The rearrangement links TRBV7-8 to TRBJ1-6; D ambiguous. V lost 8 bases to trimming and J lost 13 bases, with 21 bases between them. Germline V CDR1 and CDR2: SGHVS, FQNEAQ. This CDR3 is built from 14 residues. The CDR3 nucleotides read TGTGCCAGCTCATTCAGTGGGGTACAATCGCCCCTCCACTTT. Translation gives CASSFSGVQSPLHF.

The rearrangement links TRBV19 to TRBJ1-1, with D unresolved. V gave up 6 bases and J gave up 8 bases, with 10 bases separating them. The CDR3 loop spans 11 amino acids. CDR1 LNHDA and CDR2 SQIVND come from the germline V gene (reference sequence). CDR3 protein: CASSQRWEAFF. The CDR3 nucleotides read TGTGCCAGTAGCCAACGCTGGGAAGCTTTCTTT.

The rearrangement links TRBV20-1 to TRBJ2-5, with TRBD2 matching 8 bases. V trimming: 3 bases; J trimming: 7 bases; junction bases outside the gene matches: 13. CDR3 size: 15 residues. Germline V gives CDR1 DFQATT, CDR2 SNEGSKA (reference sequence). CDR3 sequence: CSASYVSGASGTQYF. The CDR3 coding sequence is TGCAGTGCTAGTTACGTTAGCGGGGCCTCGGGGACCCAGTACTTC.

This chain joins TRBV30 and TRBJ1-5; D call uncertain. Germline V gives CDR1 GTSNPN, CDR2 SVGIG (reference sequence). This CDR3 contains 15 residues. V lost 2 bases and J lost 0, with 11 bases in between. The CDR3 loop reads CAWSPPGSSNQPQHF. CDR3 sequence (DNA): TGTGCCTGGAGTCCACCCGGGAGTAGCAATCAGCCCCAGCATTTT.

V is TRBV5-4 and J is TRBJ2-5, with 10 positions matching TRBD1. V trimming: 3 bases; J trimming: 4 bases; junction bases outside the gene matches: 9. CDR3 length: 16 residues. Per germline, CDR1 SGHNT and CDR2 YYREEE (reference sequence). CDR3 DNA: TGTGCCAGCAGCTCGACGACAGGGGGCAAGGGAGAGACCCAGTACTTC. Translating it yields CASSSTTGGKGETQYF.

This clonotype was seen just once. This CDR3 reads CSVEDIGACNQPQHF. CDR3 bases: TGCAGCGTTGAAGATATAGGGGCTTGCAATCAGCCCCAGCATTTT. The chain carries TRBV29-1 and TRBJ1-5; TRBD1 is a possible D gene (5 bases). Germline V lookup: CDR1 SQVTM, CDR2 ANQGSEA. The ends were cut back, 0 bases at V and 2 bases at J, with 11 bases in the middle. The CDR3 sequence is 15 residues long. Combining the CDR3 with reference TRBV29-1 and TRBJ1-5 gives the whole variable domain SAVISQKPSRDICQRGTSLTIQCQVDSQVTMMFWYRQQPGQSLTLIATANQGSEATYESGFVIDKFPISRPNLTFSTLTVSNMSPEDSSIYLCSVEDIGACNQPQHFGDGTRLSIL.